The next 25 T cell receptor beta chains were all read from a single sample in a study of metastatic and nonmetastatic thyroid tumors. MiXCR re-clonotyped the PCR reads for TCRdb. The profile shows some 38,000 clones, 13% of them singletons. Patients underwent thyroid surgery, and none had received any treatment before it. Specimen: blood. The receptors come from a female donor with papillary thyroid cancer or a benign thyroid nodule (not recorded which). Some clones in this sample may be carry-over from other donors' samples.

This clone rates as medium-sized (0.01 to 0.1%). The chain carries TRBV6-1 and TRBJ2-1, with TRBD2 matching over 15 bases. V trimming: 8 bases; J trimming: 6 bases; junction bases outside the gene matches: 2. The CDR3 sequence is 14 residues long. Germline V lookup: CDR1 MNHNS, CDR2 SASEGT. Written as DNA, the CDR3 is TGTGCCAGCTGGACTAGCGGGAGGGGCAATGAGCAGTTCTTC. Protein: CASWTSGRGNEQFF.

This clone showed up many times. The chain employs TRBV28 and TRBJ2-3; TRBD2 aligns across 7 bases. Germline loops: CDR1 MDHEN, CDR2 SYDVKM. The trim removed 3 bases at V and 3 bases at J, leaving 3 bases unmatched. The CDR3 consists of 14 residues. The CDR3 spells CASSFLSGTDTQYF. As DNA, the CDR3 is TGTGCCAGCAGTTTTCTTAGCGGGACAGATACGCAGTATTTT.

The table lists this clone with many counts. The V and J genes are TRBV27 and TRBJ1-5; 7 nucleotides match TRBD1. In germline, CDR1 is MNHEY, CDR2 SMNVEV (reference sequence). With V trimmed by 6 bases and J by 6 bases, 14 bases remained unmatched. This CDR3 is 16 amino acids long. The CDR3 spells CASSPRTGLVSQPQHF. CDR3 in DNA: TGTGCCAGCAGCCCTCGGACAGGCCTAGTGAGTCAGCCCCAGCATTTT.

This clone showed up just a few times. The chain is built from TRBV6-5 and TRBJ2-2; D possibly corresponds to TRBD1 (6 bases). CDR3 length: 17 amino acids. V gave up 0 bases and J gave up 3 bases, with 14 bases separating them. The germline gives CDR1 MNHEY, CDR2 SVGAGI. The CDR3 region is CASSYSEGGIDTGELFF. In DNA, the CDR3 is TGTGCCAGCAGTTACTCGGAAGGGGGAATTGACACCGGGGAGCTGTTTTTT.

This clone was seen at least ten times. The chain links TRBV7-9 to TRBJ2-5; D possibly corresponds to TRBD2 (5 bases). There are 15 residues in the CDR3. Deletions cut 5 bases from V and 5 bases from J, with 18 bases between. CDR1 is SEHNR and CDR2 is FQNEAQ in the germline V gene (reference sequence). The CDR3 is CASSPPRRMGETQYF. The DNA of the CDR3 is TGTGCCAGCAGCCCTCCCCGGAGGATGGGGGAGACCCAGTACTTC.

This clone was counted ten times or more. A read error is possible here, since a much larger clone lies one base away. The rearrangement links TRBV7-8 to TRBJ2-7, with D tentatively TRBD2 (5 bases). Germline V CDR1 and CDR2: SGHVS, FQNEAQ. The CDR3 runs 15 residues. The germline V and J ends were trimmed by 5 bases and 3 bases, with 17 bases remaining between them. The CDR3 here is CASSPSGGSLYEQYF. Written as DNA, the CDR3 is TGTGCCAGCAGCCCTTCAGGAGGCAGCCTCTACGAGCAGTACTTC.

This chain links TRBV7-2 with TRBJ2-5; 7 positions match TRBD2. V dropped 5 bases and J dropped 1; count of bases not matched to a gene: 13. The CDR3 is 17 residues long. The germline V gene has CDR1 SGHTA and CDR2 FQGNSA. The CDR3 region is CASSPARGSGFQETQYF. CDR3 nucleotide sequence: TGTGCCAGCAGCCCCGCCCGGGGTAGCGGGTTCCAAGAGACCCAGTACTTC.

This clone was recorded at least ten times. This chain joins TRBV18 and TRBJ2-1; TRBD1 matches 7 bases. The CDR3 length is 15 residues. Germline V gene data show CDR1 as KGHSH and CDR2 as LQKENI. After removal of 4 bases from V and 10 bases from J, the junction contained 13 bases not matched to a gene. The CDR3 sequence is CASSHGGVQGQEQFF. In DNA form, the CDR3 reads TGTGCCAGCTCACATGGGGGAGTACAGGGACAGGAGCAGTTCTTC.

This clone was seen many times. V is TRBV7-2 and J is TRBJ1-1; a possible D gene is TRBD1 (6 bases). Germline V gene lookup returns CDR1 SGHTA and CDR2 FQGNSA. CDR3 length: 13 amino acids. V was clipped by 5 bases and J by 2 bases, with 9 bases between them. CDR3 nucleotide sequence: TGTGCCAGCAGCCAGGACAGAAACACTGAAGCTTTCTTT. This codes for CASSQDRNTEAFF. The complete variable domain, with remaining parts taken from reference TRBV7-2 and TRBJ1-1, reads GAGVSQSPSNKVTEKGKDVELRCDPISGHTALYWYRQSLGQGLEFLIYFQGNSAPDKSGLPSDRFSAERTGGSVSTLTIQRTQQEDSAVYLCASSQDRNTEAFFGQGTRLTVV.

The chain carries TRBV28 and TRBJ2-1, with TRBD2 matching 7 bases. V dropped 7 bases and J dropped 7; count of bases not matched to a gene: 7. The CDR3 has 13 amino acids. CDR1 and CDR2 (germline): MDHEN, SYDVKM. CDR3 residues: CASMFFSGNEQFF. In DNA form, the CDR3 reads TGTGCCAGCATGTTTTTTAGCGGGAATGAGCAGTTCTTC.

This clone was detected many times. The V gene is TRBV19, the J gene TRBJ1-6; D is uncertain. The CDR3 loop spans 15 amino acids. Trimming cost V 7 bases and J 5 bases, with 15 bases left between them. The V gene's germline CDR1 is LNHDA and CDR2 SQIVND (reference sequence). The CDR3 bases are TGTGCCAGTAAAATCCGGGCAATACATAATTCACCCCTCCACTTT. Protein sequence: CASKIRAIHNSPLHF.

In the case of this clone: The CDR3 does not close with the conserved phenylalanine or tryptophan, likely indicating a read error. The limits of the CDR3 on the DNA are not certain, so only TCRdb's listed CDR3 is given. This chain connects TRBV5-1 to TRBJ2-6. The CDR3 spans 8 residues, counting both ends. Germline-derived CDR1 and CDR2 are SGHRS and YFSETQ. CDR3 region: CASSPLTS.

This clone was detected many times. The J gene is TRBJ1-5, the V gene TRBV9; D remains ambiguous. The CDR3 has 15 amino acids. Germline loops: CDR1 SGDLS, CDR2 YYNGEE. The V gene lost 4 bases and the J gene lost 3 bases, with 14 bases spanning the gap. The CDR3 here is CASSSDPQHNQPQHF. The CDR3 DNA reads TGTGCCAGCAGCTCAGACCCCCAGCACAATCAGCCCCAGCATTTT.

This clone was found many times. The chain is built from TRBV19 and TRBJ1-1; D unclear. This CDR3 comprises 12 residues. Germline assignment: CDR1 LNHDA and CDR2 SQIVND (reference sequence). Deletions cut 5 bases from V and 6 bases from J, with 10 bases between. CDR3 sequence: CASSVWSAEAFF. The CDR3 DNA reads TGTGCCAGTAGTGTTTGGTCAGCTGAAGCTTTCTTT. Filled out from reference TRBV19 and TRBJ1-1, the complete variable domain reads DGGITQSPKYLFRKEGQNVTLSCEQNLNHDAMYWYRQDPGQGLRLIYYSQIVNDFQKGDIAEGYSVSREKKESFPLTVTSAQKNPTAFYLCASSVWSAEAFFGQGTRLTVV.

This clone was counted ten times or more. V gene TRBV20-1 combines with J gene TRBJ2-1; 7 positions match TRBD2. Germline CDR1 reads DFQATT; CDR2 reads SNEGSKA (reference sequence). Trimming cost V 3 bases and J 5 bases; bases outside gene matches: 13. The CDR3 has 16 amino acids. CDR3 DNA sequence: TGCAGTGCTAGCAACCCGCGGGGGAACCGCGACAATGAGCAGTTCTTC. As protein: CSASNPRGNRDNEQFF.

This clone was seen ten or more times. The rearrangement joins TRBV3-1 to TRBJ1-3; D is possibly TRBD1 (6 bases). Trimming pared 4 bases from V and 4 bases from J, leaving 11 bases between. Germline V gene data show CDR1 as LGHDT and CDR2 as YNNKEL (reference sequence). The CDR3 contains 14 residues. CDR3 DNA: TGTGCCAGCAGCCCCCGGACAGAGGGAAACACCATATATTTT. Translating it yields CASSPRTEGNTIYF.

This clone was found many times. The chain uses TRBV24-1 and TRBJ2-7, with D possibly TRBD2 on 6 matching bases. CDR1 is KGHDR and CDR2 is SFDVKD in the germline V gene. This CDR3 is 14 amino acids long. V lost 6 bases, J lost 3 bases, and 14 bases lay in between. CDR3 coding DNA: TGTGCCACCAGTTCCGCCACGGGGGACTACGAGCAGTACTTC. Translation: CATSSATGDYEQYF.

Many counts were recorded for this clone. The genes are TRBV28 and TRBJ2-3, with 8 bases aligning to TRBD2. The CDR3 is made up of 16 amino acids. Germline V gene sequence: CDR1 MDHEN, CDR2 SYDVKM. J lost 6 bases, V lost 5 bases, and 13 bases had no gene match. CDR3 nucleotides: TGTGCCAGCAGTCTCCCCTCGCCAGCGGGAGTCGATACGCAGTATTTT. This codes for CASSLPSPAGVDTQYF.

This clone was found once. This chain uses TRBV11-2 with TRBJ1-2; D is unresolved. CDR3 length: 15 residues. Trimming pared 2 bases from V and 0 bases from J, leaving 10 bases between. Per germline, CDR1 SGHAT and CDR2 FQNNGV. Written as DNA, the CDR3 is TGTGCCAGCAGCTTAAGGCCGGGGACTAACTATGGCTACACCTTC. Its protein is CASSLRPGTNYGYTF.

This clone was seen many times. This CDR3 is CASSIGGGDTQYF. CDR3 DNA: TGTGCCAGTAGTATAGGCGGGGGCGATACGCAGTATTTT. The chain combines TRBV19 with TRBJ2-3; perhaps TRBD2 as D (7 bases). Between the trimmed V and J ends, which lost 1 base and 6 bases, there was a span of 8 bases. From germline, CDR1 is LNHDA and CDR2 SQIVND (reference sequence). CDR3 size: 13 residues.

In this sample, this clone turned up a few times. The chain's CDR3 is CASSDGTVELFF. The DNA for the CDR3 is TGTGCCAGCAGTGATGGGACGGTTGAACTGTTTTTT. The gene calls are TRBV28 and TRBJ1-4; a weak D match, TRBD1 (5 bases). V lost 5 bases to trimming and J lost 12 bases, with 13 bases between them. Germline loops: CDR1 MDHEN, CDR2 SYDVKM. The CDR3 has 12 residues.

This chain joins TRBV10-3 and TRBJ2-1; D call uncertain. V gave up 6 bases and J gave up 6 bases, with 9 bases separating them. There are 12 residues in the CDR3. CDR1 is ENHRY, CDR2 SYGVKD, per germline. The CDR3 DNA is TGTGCCATCAGGTCGTTGGGCAATGAGCAGTTCTTC. It specifies CAIRSLGNEQFF.

In this sample, this clone turned up many times. The chain joins TRBV10-2 to TRBJ2-5; the match to TRBD2 covers 7 bases. V gave up 4 bases and J gave up 13 bases; unmatched junction bases: 12. Germline V gives CDR1 WSHSY, CDR2 SAAADI. The CDR3 is made up of 13 amino acids. This CDR3 is CASSGRLAVAPYF. CDR3 DNA: TGCGCCAGCAGTGGGCGGCTAGCGGTGGCTCCGTACTTC.

This chain links TRBV6-1 with TRBJ2-2; 9 positions match TRBD1. V dropped 5 bases and J dropped 5; count of bases not matched to a gene: 3. This CDR3 has 14 residues. Germline V CDR1 and CDR2: MNHNS, SASEGT. As DNA, the CDR3 is TGTGCCAGCAGTCGGACAGGGGAAACCGGGGAGCTGTTTTTT. It translates to CASSRTGETGELFF.

This clone was observed many times. The chain recombines TRBV20-1 with TRBJ2-1; TRBD2 agrees at 14 bases. This CDR3 spans 16 amino acids. V was clipped by 3 bases and J by 7 bases; unmatched bases: 8. Germline V CDR1 and CDR2: DFQATT, SNEGSKA (reference sequence). CDR3 amino acids: CSARTSGRAQGNEQFF. CDR3 in DNA: TGCAGTGCTAGGACTAGCGGGAGGGCCCAAGGTAATGAGCAGTTCTTC.